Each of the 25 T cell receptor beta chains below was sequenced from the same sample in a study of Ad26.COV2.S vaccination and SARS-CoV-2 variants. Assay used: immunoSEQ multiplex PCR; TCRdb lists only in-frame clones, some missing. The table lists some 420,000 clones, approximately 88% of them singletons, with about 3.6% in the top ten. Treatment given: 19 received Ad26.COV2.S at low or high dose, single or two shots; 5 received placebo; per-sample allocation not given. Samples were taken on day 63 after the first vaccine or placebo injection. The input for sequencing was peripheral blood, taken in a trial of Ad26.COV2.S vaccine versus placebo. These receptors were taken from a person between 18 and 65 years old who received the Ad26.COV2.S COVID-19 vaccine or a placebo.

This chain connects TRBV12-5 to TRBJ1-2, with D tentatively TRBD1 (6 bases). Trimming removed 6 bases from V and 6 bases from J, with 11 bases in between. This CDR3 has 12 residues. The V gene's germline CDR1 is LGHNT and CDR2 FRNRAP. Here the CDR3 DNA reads TGTGCTAGTGGGAACCGACAGGATGGCTACACCTTC. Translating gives CASGNRQDGYTF.

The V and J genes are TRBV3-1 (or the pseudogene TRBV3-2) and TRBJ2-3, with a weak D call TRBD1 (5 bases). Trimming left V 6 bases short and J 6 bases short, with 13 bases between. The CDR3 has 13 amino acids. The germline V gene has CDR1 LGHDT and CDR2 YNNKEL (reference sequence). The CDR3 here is CASSPRVRDTQYF. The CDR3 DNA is TGTGCCAGCAGTCCCAGGGTACGGGATACGCAGTATTTT.

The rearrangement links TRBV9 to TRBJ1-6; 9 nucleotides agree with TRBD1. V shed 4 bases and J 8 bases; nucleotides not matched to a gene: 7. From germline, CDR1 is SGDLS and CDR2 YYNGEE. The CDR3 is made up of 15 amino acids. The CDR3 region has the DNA TGTGCCAGCAGCTCCACAGGGGGCGCCGATTCACCCCTCCACTTT. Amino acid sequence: CASSSTGGADSPLHF. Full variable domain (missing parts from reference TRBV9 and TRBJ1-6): DSGVTQTPKHLITATGQRVTLRCSPRSGDLSVYWYQQSLDQGLQFLIQYYNGEERAKGNILERFSAQQFPDLHSELNLSSLELGDSALYFCASSSTGGADSPLHFGNGTRLTVT.

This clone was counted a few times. The CDR3 loop reads CASASGGNGNTIYF. The DNA of the CDR3 is TGCGCCAGCGCCTCGGGGGGGAACGGAAACACCATATATTTT. The chain carries TRBV5-1 and TRBJ1-3; possibly TRBD1 for D (5 bases). Germline CDR1 is SGHRS and CDR2 is YFSETQ. V gave up 7 bases and J gave up 4 bases, with 15 bases separating them. This CDR3 spans 14 amino acids.

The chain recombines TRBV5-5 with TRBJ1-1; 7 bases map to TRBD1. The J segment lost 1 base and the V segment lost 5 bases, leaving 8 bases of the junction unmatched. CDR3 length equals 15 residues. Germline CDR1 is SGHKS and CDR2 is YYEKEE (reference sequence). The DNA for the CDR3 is TGTGCCAGCAGACTTTGGGACAGACAGAACACTGAAGCTTTCTTT. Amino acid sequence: CASRLWDRQNTEAFF. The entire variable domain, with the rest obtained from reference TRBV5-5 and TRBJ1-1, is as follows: DAGVTQSPTHLIKTRGQQVTLRCSPISGHKSVSWYQQVLGQGPQFIFQYYEKEERGRGNFPDRFSARQFPNYSSELNVNALLLGDSALYLCASRLWDRQNTEAFFGQGTRLTVV.

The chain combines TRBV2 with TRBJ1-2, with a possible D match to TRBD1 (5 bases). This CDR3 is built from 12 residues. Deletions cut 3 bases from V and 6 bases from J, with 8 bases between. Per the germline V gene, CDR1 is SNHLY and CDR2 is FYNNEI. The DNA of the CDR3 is TGTGCCAGCAGTGAGGGGGAGAATGGCTACACCTTC. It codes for CASSEGENGYTF.

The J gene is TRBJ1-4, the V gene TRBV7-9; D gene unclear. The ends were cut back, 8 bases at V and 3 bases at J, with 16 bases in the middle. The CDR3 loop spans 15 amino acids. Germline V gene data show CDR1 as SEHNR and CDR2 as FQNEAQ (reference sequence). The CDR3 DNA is TGTGCCAGCGGCTCGGCCGGGGAAGCTAATGAAAAACTGTTTTTT. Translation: CASGSAGEANEKLFF.

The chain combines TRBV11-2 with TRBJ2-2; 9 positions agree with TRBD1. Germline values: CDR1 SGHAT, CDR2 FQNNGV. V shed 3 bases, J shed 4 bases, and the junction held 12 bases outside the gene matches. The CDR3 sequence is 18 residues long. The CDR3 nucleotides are TGTGCCAGCAGCTTCGGGGTGGGACAGGGTCGGATCACCGGGGAGCTGTTTTTT. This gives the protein CASSFGVGQGRITGELFF.

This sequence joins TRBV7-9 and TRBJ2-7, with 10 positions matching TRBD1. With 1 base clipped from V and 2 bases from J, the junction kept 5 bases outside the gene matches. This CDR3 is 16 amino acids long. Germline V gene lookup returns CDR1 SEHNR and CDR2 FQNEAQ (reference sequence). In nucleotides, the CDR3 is TGTGCCAGCAGCTTAGAGGGACAGGGGCTTACCTACGAGCAGTACTTC. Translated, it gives CASSLEGQGLTYEQYF.

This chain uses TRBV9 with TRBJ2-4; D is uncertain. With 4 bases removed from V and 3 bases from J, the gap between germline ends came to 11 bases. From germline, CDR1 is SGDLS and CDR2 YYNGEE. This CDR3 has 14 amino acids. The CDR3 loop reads CASSHGGSKNIQYF. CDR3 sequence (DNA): TGTGCCAGCAGCCACGGCGGAAGCAAAAACATTCAGTACTTC.

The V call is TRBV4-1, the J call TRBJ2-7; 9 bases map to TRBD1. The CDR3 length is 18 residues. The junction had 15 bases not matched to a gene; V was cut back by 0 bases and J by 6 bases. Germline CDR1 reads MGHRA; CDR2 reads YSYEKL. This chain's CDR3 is CASSQEPTGGWGLGEQYF. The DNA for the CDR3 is TGCGCCAGCAGCCAAGAACCTACAGGGGGCTGGGGTTTAGGCGAGCAGTACTTC.

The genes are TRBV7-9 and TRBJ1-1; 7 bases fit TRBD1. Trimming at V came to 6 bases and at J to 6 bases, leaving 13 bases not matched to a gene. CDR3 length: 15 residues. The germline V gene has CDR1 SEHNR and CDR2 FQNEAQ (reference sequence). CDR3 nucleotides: TGTGCCAGCAGTTTGGGACAGCAGTGGGCCGCTGAAGCTTTCTTT. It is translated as CASSLGQQWAAEAFF.

The CDR3 coding sequence is TGTGCCAGCAGTGTGGGCGCAGAGGCCTACGAGCAGTACTTC. The encoded protein is CASSVGAEAYEQYF. The V and J genes are TRBV6-2 or TRBV6-3 and TRBJ2-7; D unresolved. Germline V CDR1 and CDR2: MNHEY, SVGEGT. Trimming pared 5 bases from V and 2 bases from J, leaving 13 bases between. CDR3 length: 14 residues.

The CDR3 reads CATSRDTRAGQPQHF. The CDR3 DNA reads TGTGCCACCAGCAGAGATACCAGGGCGGGCCAGCCCCAGCATTTT. The V gene is TRBV15, the J gene TRBJ1-5; D perhaps matches TRBD1 (5 bases). Germline CDR1 LNHNV, CDR2 YYDKDF (reference sequence). V was shortened by 0 bases and J by 7 bases, with 13 bases between the two germline ends. This CDR3 spans 15 amino acids.

DNA of the CDR3: TGTGCCAGCAGCTTAGGGGCAGGGACAGATACGCAGTATTTT. Its translation: CASSLGAGTDTQYF. The chain recombines TRBV5-8 with TRBJ2-3; the D gene is possibly TRBD1 (5 bases). The V and J ends lost 2 bases and 3 bases respectively, with 10 bases between them. The CDR3 runs 14 residues. Germline-derived CDR1 and CDR2 are SGHTS and YDEGEE.

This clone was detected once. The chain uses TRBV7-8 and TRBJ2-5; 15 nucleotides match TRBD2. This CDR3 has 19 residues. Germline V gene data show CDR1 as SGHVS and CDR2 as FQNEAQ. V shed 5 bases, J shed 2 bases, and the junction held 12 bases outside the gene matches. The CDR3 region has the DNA TGTGCCAGCAGCCTATGGGGACTAGCGGGGGGTGTGGGTCAAGAGACCCAGTACTTC. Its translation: CASSLWGLAGGVGQETQYF. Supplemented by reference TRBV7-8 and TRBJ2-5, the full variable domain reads GAGVSQSPRYKVAKRGQDVALRCDPISGHVSLFWYQQALGQGPEFLTYFQNEAQLDKSGLPSDRFFAERPEGSVSTLKIQRTQQEDSAVYLCASSLWGLAGGVGQETQYFGPGTRLLVL.

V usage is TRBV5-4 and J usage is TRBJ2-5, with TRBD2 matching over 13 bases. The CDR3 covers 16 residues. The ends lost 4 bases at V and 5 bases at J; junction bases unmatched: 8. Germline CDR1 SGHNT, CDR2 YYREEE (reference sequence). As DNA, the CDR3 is TGTGCCAGCAGCCGGGGACTAGCGGGGAGTGGTGAGACCCAGTACTTC. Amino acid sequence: CASSRGLAGSGETQYF.

As DNA, the CDR3 is TGTGCCAGCAGTTACGGTTTAGCGGGGGGTGGAGAGACCCAGTACTTC. Protein sequence: CASSYGLAGGGETQYF. The rearrangement uses TRBV6-5 and TRBJ2-5, with 10 bases aligning to TRBD2. CDR1 is MNHEY and CDR2 is SVGAGI in the germline V gene. The CDR3 is 16 residues long. V lost 2 bases, J lost 4 bases, and 7 bases stayed unmatched.

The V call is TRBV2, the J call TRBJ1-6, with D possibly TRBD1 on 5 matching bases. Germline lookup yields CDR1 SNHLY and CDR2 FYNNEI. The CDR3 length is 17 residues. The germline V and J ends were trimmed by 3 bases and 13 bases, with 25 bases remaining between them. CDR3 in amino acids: CASSDLRPGRLDKPLHF. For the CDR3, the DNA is TGTGCCAGCAGTGACCTCCGACCGGGACGGCTTGATAAGCCCCTCCACTTT.

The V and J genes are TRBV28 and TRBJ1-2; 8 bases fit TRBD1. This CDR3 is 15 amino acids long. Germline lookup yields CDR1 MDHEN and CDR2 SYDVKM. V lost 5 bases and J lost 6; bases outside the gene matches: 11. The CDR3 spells CASSTGQGMYDGYTF. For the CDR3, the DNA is TGTGCCAGCAGTACCGGACAGGGAATGTATGATGGCTACACCTTC.

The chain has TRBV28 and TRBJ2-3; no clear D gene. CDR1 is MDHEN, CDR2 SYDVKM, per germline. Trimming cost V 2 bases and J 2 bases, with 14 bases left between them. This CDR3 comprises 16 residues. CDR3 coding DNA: TGTGCCAGCAGTTTAGTGTGGGGAAGGGCCACAGATACGCAGTATTTT. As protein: CASSLVWGRATDTQYF.

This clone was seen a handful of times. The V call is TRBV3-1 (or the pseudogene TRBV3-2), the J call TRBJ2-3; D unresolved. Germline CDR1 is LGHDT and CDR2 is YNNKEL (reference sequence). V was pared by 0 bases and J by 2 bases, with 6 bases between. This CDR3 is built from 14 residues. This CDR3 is CASSQDRATDTQYF. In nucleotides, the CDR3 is TGTGCCAGCAGCCAAGATCGTGCCACAGATACGCAGTATTTT.

In DNA, the CDR3 is TGCGCCAGCAGCCGGGGTGCGGGTAACTATGGCTACACCTTC. Translating gives CASSRGAGNYGYTF. The chain combines TRBV4-1 with TRBJ1-2; D remains ambiguous. The V gene's germline CDR1 is MGHRA and CDR2 YSYEKL. V was trimmed by 4 bases and J by 1 base, leaving 10 bases between them. This CDR3 has 14 amino acids.

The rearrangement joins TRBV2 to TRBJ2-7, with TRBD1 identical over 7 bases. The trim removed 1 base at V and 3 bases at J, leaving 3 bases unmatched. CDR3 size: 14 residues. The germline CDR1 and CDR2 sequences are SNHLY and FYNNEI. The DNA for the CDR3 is TGTGCCAGCAGTGAAGAAGCAGGGGGCTACGAGCAGTACTTC. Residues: CASSEEAGGYEQYF. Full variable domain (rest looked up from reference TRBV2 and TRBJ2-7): EPEVTQTPSHQVTQMGQEVILRCVPISNHLYFYWYRQILGQKVEFLVSFYNNEISEKSEIFDDQFSVERPDGSNFTLKIRSTKLEDSAMYFCASSEEAGGYEQYFGPGTRLTVT.

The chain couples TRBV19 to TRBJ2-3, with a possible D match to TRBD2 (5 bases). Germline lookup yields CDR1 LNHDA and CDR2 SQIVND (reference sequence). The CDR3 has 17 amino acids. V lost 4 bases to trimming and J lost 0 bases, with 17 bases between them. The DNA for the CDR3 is TGTGCCAGTAGTACACCTCGGGGTAGCGAGAGCACAGATACGCAGTATTTT. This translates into CASSTPRGSESTDTQYF.